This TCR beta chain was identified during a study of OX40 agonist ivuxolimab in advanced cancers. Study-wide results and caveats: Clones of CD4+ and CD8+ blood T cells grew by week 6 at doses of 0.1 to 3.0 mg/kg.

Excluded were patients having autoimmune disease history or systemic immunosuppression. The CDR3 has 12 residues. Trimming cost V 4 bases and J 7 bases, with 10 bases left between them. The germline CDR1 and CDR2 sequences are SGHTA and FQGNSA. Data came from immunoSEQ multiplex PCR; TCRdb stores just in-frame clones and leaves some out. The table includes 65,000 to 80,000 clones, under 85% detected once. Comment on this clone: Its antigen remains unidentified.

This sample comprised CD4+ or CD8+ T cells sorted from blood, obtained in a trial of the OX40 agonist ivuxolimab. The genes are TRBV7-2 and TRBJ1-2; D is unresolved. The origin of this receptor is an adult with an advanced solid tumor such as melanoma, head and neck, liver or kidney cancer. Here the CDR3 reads CASSSQSLGYTF. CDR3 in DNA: TGTGCCAGCAGCTCCCAAAGTCTTGGCTACACCTTC.